A selection of T cell receptor beta chains follows, all from one sample in a study of T cells in Graves' hyperthyroidism and ophthalmopathy. TCRdb itself ran the multiplex PCR reads through MiXCR, one entry per CDR3 protein. The data hold some 800,000 distinct CDR3 sequences, with more than 30% observed a single time. The sequencing sample was made of blood. Receptors were obtained from a young man with Graves' hyperthyroidism. The conserved cysteine and the conserved F or W are not part of the CDR3 here. The order of the fields is J gene, V gene, CDR3 protein.

TRBJ1-6 | TRBV19 | ASSMGAANSPLH
TRBJ2-1 | TRBV11-2 | ASSLSNEQF
TRBJ1-1 | TRBV2 | ASEGGTEAF
TRBJ2-7 | TRBV7-9 | ASRAGESYEQY
TRBJ1-6 | TRBV11-3 | ASSRTWGSPLH
TRBJ2-5 | TRBV29-1 | SVDFRGQIGPQETQY
TRBJ2-7 | TRBV2 | ASRKEAGKESYEQY
TRBJ2-7 | TRBV10-3 | AMSREGREQY
TRBJ2-2 | TRBV19 | ASSIHRTGELF
TRBJ2-5 | TRBV7-2 | ASSLDSGDSETQY
TRBJ1-2 | TRBV10-3 | AISEAGTPYGYT
TRBJ1-1 | TRBV29-1 | SGDRGWAGTEAF
TRBJ2-7 | TRBV7-2 | ASSPSYYEQY
TRBJ1-1 | TRBV2 | ASLREVSRKAF
TRBJ1-6 | TRBV20-1 | SARDGGNSPLH
TRBJ2-7 | TRBV2 | ASSALASGAYEQY
TRBJ1-2 | TRBV11-2 | ASSLNGAYGYT
TRBJ1-5 | TRBV24-1 | ATSAGASNQPQH
TRBJ2-5 | TRBV20-1 | SADKDYQY
TRBJ2-2 | TRBV9 | ASSSLAGGGELF
TRBJ1-2 | TRBV20-1 | SARGTEDGYT
TRBJ2-7 | TRBV25-1 | ASRAAWTRGEQY
TRBJ1-1 | TRBV7-9 | ASTTGLGTGGMNTEAF
TRBJ2-7 | TRBV29-1 | SVEDQSLGGTGSSYEQY
TRBJ1-1 | TRBV7-3 | ASSLAKDPTDWVTEAF
TRBJ1-1 | TRBV29-1 | SVEGEGADTEAF
TRBJ1-1 | TRBV3-1 | ASSQWGPTEAF
TRBJ1-2 | TRBV6-1 | ASRPTGDDGYT
TRBJ2-3 | TRBV7-9 | ASSTTDRGADMQY
TRBJ1-1 | TRBV7-3 | ASSLGTGRLTEAF
TRBJ2-2 | TRBV19 | ASTFLAGGPGELF
TRBJ2-3 | TRBV24-1 | ATSRADTDTQY
TRBJ1-1 | TRBV20-1 | SASRGENTEAF
TRBJ2-2 | TRBV29-1 | SSQGVRNTGELF
TRBJ1-1 | TRBV20-1 | SASPQTEAF
TRBJ1-3 | TRBV5-1 | ASSYGTNTIY
TRBJ1-4 | TRBV7-2 | ASSLLTGGHEKLF
TRBJ2-2 | TRBV6-5 | ASSSRTAGTGELF
TRBJ2-2 | TRBV2 | ASKKGTATTGELF
TRBJ2-7 | TRBV10-3 | ATGTGGPTYEQY
TRBJ2-2 | TRBV20-1 | SARASGGAGGELF
TRBJ2-2 | TRBV29-1 | SVVDTGELF